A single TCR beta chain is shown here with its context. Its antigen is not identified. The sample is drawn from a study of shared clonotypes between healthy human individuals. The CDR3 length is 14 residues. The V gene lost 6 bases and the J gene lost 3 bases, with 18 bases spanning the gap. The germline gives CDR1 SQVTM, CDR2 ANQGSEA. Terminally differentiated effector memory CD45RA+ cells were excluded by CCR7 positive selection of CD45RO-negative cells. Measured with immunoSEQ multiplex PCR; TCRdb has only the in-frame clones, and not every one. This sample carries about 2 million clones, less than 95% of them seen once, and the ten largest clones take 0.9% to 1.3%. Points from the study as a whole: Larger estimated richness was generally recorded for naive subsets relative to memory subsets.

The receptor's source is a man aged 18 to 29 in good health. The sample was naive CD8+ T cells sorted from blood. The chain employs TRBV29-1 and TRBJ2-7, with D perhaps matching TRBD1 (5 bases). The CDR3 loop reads CSVLTVQLDYEQYF. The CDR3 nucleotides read TGCAGCGTCCTGACAGTACAGTTAGACTACGAGCAGTACTTC.